What follows are 3 T cell receptor beta chains derived from one specimen sequenced in a study of Graves' ophthalmopathy and Graves' hyperthyroidism. The sequenced template was RNA, covering the TCR beta CDR3 region. Investigators did first-round RT-PCR with HTBI primers, then second-round multiplex PCR. In TCRdb, the multiplex PCR reads were re-called with MiXCR into one record per CDR3 protein. The table lists hundreds of thousands of distinct CDR3 sequences, roughly 41% of them singletons. Sequenced sample: peripheral blood. The receptors shown here come from an adult man with Graves' ophthalmopathy.

The chain couples TRBV25-1 to TRBJ1-6, with TRBD1 matching over 11 bases. Per the germline V gene, CDR1 is MGHDK and CDR2 is SYGVNS. Germline trimming cut 8 bases from V and 7 bases from J; bases unmatched to any gene: 4. This CDR3 has 14 residues. The CDR3 region is CASEDRGRNSPLHF. In DNA form, the CDR3 reads TGTGCCAGCGAGGACAGGGGGCGGAATTCACCCCTCCACTTT.

The sample holds one count of this clonotype. A much larger clone sits a single nucleotide away, making a read error possible. V gene TRBV7-3 combines with J gene TRBJ2-5; no clear D gene. CDR1 and CDR2 (germline): SGHTA, FQGTGA. This CDR3 has 14 residues. V lost 9 bases and J 4 bases, leaving 18 bases between the germline ends. CDR3 loop: CARPRSGVRETQYF. The CDR3 nucleotides read TGTGCCAGACCCCGATCTGGGGTTCGAGAGACCCAGTACTTC.

Only a few counts were recorded for this clonotype. The V and J genes are TRBV12-3 or TRBV12-4 and TRBJ2-5; 9 nucleotides align to TRBD2. J lost 5 bases, V lost 5 bases, and 9 bases had no gene match. The CDR3 runs to 15 residues. The chain's CDR3 is CASSRSTSGVETQYF. CDR3 coding DNA: TGTGCCAGCAGTCGGTCGACTAGCGGAGTGGAGACCCAGTACTTC.